This T cell receptor beta chain was captured by sequencing in a study of blood T cell repertoires in COVID-19. Looking at the study overall: Sources were T cells, B-cell-depleted T cells, or PBMCs; the material itself was cDNA or gDNA.

Study processing details: Amplification from reference gene primers served as the basis for estimated nucleated cell counts. TCRdb's copy holds only in-frame clones and misses some; the assay was immunoSEQ multiplex PCR. Clone size and V and J calls were adopted from that table, with D and trimming inferred from the DNA. This table holds 150,000 to 200,000 clones, approximately 80% found once. The sequenced sample consisted of peripheral blood. The source of this sequence is a man between 60 and 75 years old with acute or convalescent COVID-19.

The CDR3 is CASSQDPYSPLHF. CDR3 coding DNA: TGTGCCAGCAGCCAAGATCCGTATTCACCCCTCCACTTT. The chain combines TRBV14 with TRBJ1-6; unclear D gene. V lost 0 bases and J 8 bases, leaving 5 bases between the germline ends. Germline CDR1 SGHDN, CDR2 FVKESK. This CDR3 has 13 residues.